The rows below give T cell receptor beta chains drawn from one sample of a study of T cells in Graves' hyperthyroidism and ophthalmopathy. TCRdb reprocessed the multiplex PCR reads with MiXCR, giving one entry per CDR3 protein. This table has 500,000 to 650,000 distinct CDR3 sequences, 40% to 50% appearing once. Sample: peripheral blood or thyroid tissue (not recorded which). The origin of the receptors is an adult woman with Graves' disease, either hyperthyroidism or ophthalmopathy (not recorded which). Both conserved end residues are part of each CDR3. The D gene is left open where the match is weak. Clone size is given for some rows only: seen once, a few or many times, or a class if the clone is expanded.

. | 13 | many | TRBJ1-1 | TRBV29-1 | TGCAGCGCTGGGGGGGGAAGGAATGCTGAAGCTTTCTTT | CSAGGGRNAEAFF
. | 13 | few | TRBJ2-7 | TRBV29-1 | TGCAGCGTTGAAGGTGGGGTGGCCTACGAGCAGTACTTC | CSVEGGVAYEQYF
TRBD1 | 15 | . | TRBJ2-5 | TRBV7-9 | TGTGCCAGCGACCCGGGACAGGGGATTCAAGAGACCCAGTACTTC | CASDPGQGIQETQYF
. | 13 | few | TRBJ2-5 | TRBV5-1 | TGCGCCAGCAGCTTGGCCGATTATAAGACCCAGTACTTC | CASSLADYKTQYF
. | 13 | . | TRBJ1-5 | TRBV20-1 | TGCAGTGCTAGGTTGGGGTTCGATCAGCCCCAGCATTTT | CSARLGFDQPQHF
. | 14 | . | TRBJ1-3 | TRBV5-1 | TGCGCCAGCAGCCCTCAGGTGACTGGAAACACCATATATTTT | CASSPQVTGNTIYF
. | 17 | many | TRBJ1-4 | TRBV15 | TGTGCCACCAGCAGGTCCTTCTGGGTTGCAACTAATGAAAAACTGTTTTTT | CATSRSFWVATNEKLFF
. | 12 | . | TRBJ2-7 | TRBV20-1 | TGCAGTGCTATGGGGGGAAACTACGAGCAGTACTTC | CSAMGGNYEQYF
. | 10 | . | TRBJ1-5 | TRBV7-6 | TGTGCCAGCAGGGGACAGCCCCAGCATTTT | CASRGQPQHF
. | 13 | . | TRBJ1-5 | TRBV20-1 | TGCAGTGCTAGAGATCGGCGGGGGCAGCCCCAGCATTTT | CSARDRRGQPQHF
TRBD1 | 14 | . | TRBJ1-1 | TRBV19 | TGTGCCAGTACTTGGACAGGGGTGAACACTGAAGCTTTCTTT | CASTWTGVNTEAFF
. | 13 | . | TRBJ1-6 | TRBV10-3 | TGTGCCAGCACACAGCGGGCGTTCTCACCCCTCCACTTT | CASTQRAFSPLHF
. | 15 | few | TRBJ2-2 | TRBV6-6 | TGTGCCAGCAGTTATCTCACCGTAGGGACCGGGGAGCTGTTTTTT | CASSYLTVGTGELFF
. | 17 | many | TRBJ2-6 | TRBV7-6 | TGTGCCAGCAGCCCCAACGGATGGGGCTCTGGGGCCAACGTCCTGACTTTC | CASSPNGWGSGANVLTF
. | 9 | once | TRBJ2-5 | TRBV29-1 | TGCAGCGCCGGTCCAACCCAGTACTTC | CSAGPTQYF
TRBD1 | 14 | . | TRBJ1-5 | TRBV19 | TGTGCCAGTAAGGCCCGAGGGGGCCCTCAGCCCCAGCATTTT | CASKARGGPQPQHF
TRBD1 | 16 | . | TRBJ1-5 | TRBV12-3/TRBV12-4 | TGTGCCAGCAGGGGCCGTTGGACAGGGGAAAGGCAGCCCCAGCATTTT | CASRGRWTGERQPQHF
. | 13 | . | TRBJ2-5 | TRBV5-5 | TGTGCCAGCACCTGGGGAATGGGGGAGACCCAGTACTTC | CASTWGMGETQYF
TRBD1 | 14 | few | TRBJ1-2 | TRBV6-6 | TGTGCCAGCAGGTCCGCATTACAGGGGAATGGCTACACCTTC | CASRSALQGNGYTF
TRBD1 | 12 | . | TRBJ2-5 | TRBV29-1 | TGCAGCGGGATGGGACAGGGGGAGACCCAGTACTTC | CSGMGQGETQYF
TRBD1 | 17 | few | TRBJ2-7 | TRBV6-6 | TGTGCCAGCAGCTGGTTGATCCGACAGGGAAGGGCGTACGAGCAGTACTTC | CASSWLIRQGRAYEQYF
. | 16 | many | TRBJ2-7 | TRBV5-6 | TGTGCCAGCAGACACGGAGGTGGGACACGGACCTACGAGCAGTACTTC | CASRHGGGTRTYEQYF
TRBD2 | 15 | . | TRBJ2-7 | TRBV7-9 | TGTGCCAGCACCAGCCGGGGGCGGGAGGGCTACGAGCAGTACTTC | CASTSRGREGYEQYF
. | 17 | once | TRBJ2-6 | TRBV2 | TGTGCCAGCAGTCTCCTCGCGGGGTTCAATGGGGCCAACGTCCTGACTTTC | CASSLLAGFNGANVLTF
TRBD2 | 17 | many | TRBJ2-2 | TRBV20-1 | TGCAGTGCTAGAGCGGGTGGGACTAGCGTGGTCACCGGGGAGCTGTTTTTT | CSARAGGTSVVTGELFF
TRBD1 | 14 | . | TRBJ2-7 | TRBV19 | TGTGCCAGTAGTGGCGGACAGGGGTTCGACGAGCAGTACTTC | CASSGGQGFDEQYF
TRBD1 | 14 | . | TRBJ1-1 | TRBV19 | TGTGCCAGTAGCCCTACCGGGACAGGGGCTGAAGCTTTCTTT | CASSPTGTGAEAFF
TRBD1 | 15 | few | TRBJ1-5 | TRBV15 | TGTGCCACCAGCAGTCAGGTCAGGGGGAATCAGCCCCAGCATTTT | CATSSQVRGNQPQHF
TRBD1 | 14 | few | TRBJ1-2 | TRBV7-8 | TGTGCCAGCAGCTTAGGGGACAGTGACTATGGCTACACCTTC | CASSLGDSDYGYTF